The present T cell receptor (beta chain) was sequenced within a study of CD8 T cells in ankylosing spondylitis. The study, taken as a whole, reports: Among TCR beta sequences, a motif of roughly 8 highly homologous variants appeared characteristic of ankylosing spondylitis blood. Clones linked to the disease showed a CD8+ phenotype. They occurred at relatively low frequencies in peripheral blood.

In germline, CDR1 is LNHNV, CDR2 YYDKDF (reference sequence). Losses at the gene ends were 5 bases for V and 2 bases for J; bases not matched to a gene: 4. This CDR3 is built from 14 residues. This clonotype came up a few times. The antigen remains undetermined. The TCR beta libraries were generated through quantitative 5'-RACE incorporating molecular barcodes. MiXCR was run by TCRdb on the 5' RACE reads, yielding one entry per CDR3 protein. Among about 340,000 distinct CDR3 sequences listed, around 15% were seen once. The source material was blood, either unsorted or a sorted T cell fraction (not recorded which). The rearrangement uses TRBV15 and TRBJ2-3; TRBD2 agrees at 7 bases. The TCR comes from a male donor with ankylosing spondylitis or in good health (not recorded which). CDR3 nucleotides: TGTGCCACCAGCCGAGCGGGGCCCACAGATACGCAGTATTTT. Amino acid sequence: CATSRAGPTDTQYF.